The clone carrying this T cell receptor beta chain occurred a few times. Antigen: not known. Sorted populations all exceeded 95% purity. The CDR3 consists of 15 residues. From germline, CDR1 is SNHLY and CDR2 FYNNEI. The V end was cut by 1 base, the J end by 2 bases, with 9 bases between. The data are from a study of beta chain features in type 1 diabetes. As for the study in general: The samples had 107,917,701 sorted cells examined in all.

The study, taken as a whole, reports: Naive, central memory and regulatory TCRB repertoires appeared more similar among patients than healthy donors. Any HLA effect on TCRB rearrangement was left unresolved by small sub-analyses. Moderate yet significant TCRB CDR3 shortening was seen in Type 1 diabetes patients in all four CD4+ subsets.

Sequencing targeted expressed TCRB transcripts, as all isolated RNA had been reverse transcribed. Sequencing used immunoSEQ multiplex PCR; TCRdb keeps in-frame clones, though not all of them. Of roughly 150,000 clones detected, about 9% appear once; the ten largest clones hold about 0.65%. Sequencing was carried out using central memory CD4+ T cells from blood. The chain recombines TRBV2 with TRBJ2-1; perhaps TRBD1 as D (5 bases). This clonotype was obtained from a woman younger than 45 with type 1 diabetes. The CDR3 loop reads CASSEDRPAYNEQFF. In DNA, the CDR3 is TGTGCCAGCAGTGAAGACAGGCCGGCCTACAATGAGCAGTTCTTC.